The clone carrying this T cell receptor (beta chain) was observed many times. With the library built for alpha chains, this beta chain is off target and its frequency is not meaningful. This entry comes from a study of spatial heterogeneity in lung cancer. Study details: Sequence detection consistently recorded a greater number of beta-chain than alpha-chain sequences. The average appearance count of each unique TCR and UMI combination in raw reads was more than nine.

Time point here: sample taken at primary tumor resection. In each case, whole RNA from tumor, nontumor lung or frozen PBMC was sequenced unsorted. A unique molecular identifier was attached to every TCR cDNA molecule. TCRdb re-called the 5' RACE reads with MiXCR, one entry per CDR3 protein. Here the sample spans about 7,800 distinct CDR3 sequences, around 8.6% being singletons. The origin of this receptor is a male donor with early-stage non-small cell lung cancer. Material: PBMCs, obtained at surgery.

CDR3 nucleotides: TGCGCCAGCAGCTCTTGGTCCGGGATCGATGAGCAGTTCTTC. Protein: CASSSWSGIDEQFF. The chain joins TRBV5-1 to TRBJ2-1; tentatively, D is TRBD2 (5 bases). CDR3 length equals 14 residues. The germline V and J ends were trimmed by 3 bases and 8 bases, with 15 bases remaining between them. Germline assignment: CDR1 SGHRS and CDR2 YFSETQ.